Listed below are T cell receptor beta chains from one sample, sequenced in a study of Ad26.COV2.S vaccination and SARS-CoV-2 variants. Some clones are missing from TCRdb's copy, which holds only in-frame ones; the method was immunoSEQ multiplex PCR. The sample yields about 350,000 clones, about 90% seen once. The starting material was peripheral blood, obtained after recovery from COVID-19. These receptors all come from a human donor who had recovered from COVID-19. CDR3s include the opening cysteine and the closing phenylalanine or tryptophan. A D gene is named only where the DNA matches it firmly. Clone size is given for some rows only: seen once, a few or many times, or a class if the clone is expanded.

len	d_gene	v_gene	abundance	j_gene	CDR3aa	CDR3nt
16	TRBD2	TRBV7-2	.	TRBJ2-2	CASSLRSGVGTGELFF	TGTGCCAGCAGCTTAAGGAGCGGGGTTGGAACCGGGGAGCTGTTTTTT
16	TRBD2	TRBV7-8	once	TRBJ2-7	CASSSETSGSSYEQYF	TGTGCCAGCAGCTCAGAGACTAGCGGGAGCTCCTACGAGCAGTACTTC
12	TRBD1	TRBV10-3	.	TRBJ2-3	CAIQGQTNTQYF	TGTGCCATCCAGGGACAGACCAATACGCAGTATTTT
16	.	TRBV3-1/TRBV3-2	.	TRBJ2-2	CASSHYGTANTGELFF	TGTGCCAGCAGCCACTACGGGACGGCGAACACCGGGGAGCTGTTTTTT
15	TRBD1	TRBV2	.	TRBJ1-4	CASSDRQGGDEKLFF	TGTGCCAGCAGTGATCGACAGGGGGGAGACGAAAAACTGTTTTTT
15	.	TRBV27	.	TRBJ1-2	CASSLGGGTRWSYTF	TGTGCCAGCAGTTTGGGAGGAGGGACTCGATGGAGCTACACCTTC
15	.	TRBV7-2	.	TRBJ1-2	CASSLRDGGTYGYTF	TGTGCCAGCAGCTTAAGAGATGGCGGAACCTATGGCTACACCTTC
12	.	TRBV4-1	.	TRBJ1-2	CASSQGLYGYTF	TGCGCCAGCAGCCAAGGACTATATGGCTACACCTTC
13	.	TRBV10-3	.	TRBJ2-1	CAIRGTGEDEQFF	TGTGCCATCAGGGGAACAGGGGAGGATGAGCAGTTCTTC
15	TRBD1	TRBV7-9	.	TRBJ1-2	CASTGARGQVDGYTF	TGTGCCAGCACTGGGGCCCGGGGACAGGTGGATGGCTACACCTTC
14	.	TRBV7-9	.	TRBJ1-1	CASTISAGNTEAFF	TGTGCCAGCACCATTAGCGCCGGGAACACTGAAGCTTTCTTT
16	TRBD2	TRBV6-4	.	TRBJ2-3	CASSPLASGGTDTQYF	TGTGCCAGCAGTCCACTAGCTAGCGGGGGTACAGATACGCAGTATTTT
11	.	TRBV12-3/TRBV12-4	once	TRBJ1-1	CASSSLTEAFF	TGTGCCAGCAGTTCTTTGACTGAAGCTTTCTTT
15	TRBD1	TRBV19	.	TRBJ2-7	CASSPPGTGGYEQYF	TGTGCCAGTAGCCCCCCTGGGACAGGGGGCTACGAGCAGTACTTC
14	.	TRBV7-8	.	TRBJ2-2	CASSLNGDTGELFF	TGTGCCAGCAGCTTAAATGGGGACACCGGGGAGCTGTTTTTT
16	.	TRBV5-5	.	TRBJ1-4	CASSPTTPGPNEKLFF	TGTGCCAGCAGCCCGACTACCCCGGGCCCTAATGAAAAACTGTTTTTT
16	TRBD2	TRBV9	.	TRBJ2-3	CASSVVGSGSTDTQYF	TGTGCCAGCAGCGTAGTAGGTAGCGGGAGCACAGATACGCAGTATTTT
14	.	TRBV5-4	few	TRBJ1-2	CASSLGAGNYGYTF	TGTGCCAGCAGCTTGGGAGCAGGGAACTATGGCTACACCTTC
16	.	TRBV7-8	.	TRBJ1-1	CASSLFQPGGDTEAFF	TGTGCCAGCAGCTTATTCCAGCCGGGGGGGGACACTGAAGCTTTCTTT
14	TRBD2	TRBV2	.	TRBJ2-1	CASSESGGYNEQFF	TGTGCCAGCAGTGAAAGCGGGGGCTACAATGAGCAGTTCTTC
15	.	TRBV27	.	TRBJ1-4	CASSLSVATNEKLFF	TGTGCCAGCAGTTTATCCGTTGCAACTAATGAAAAACTGTTTTTT
16	TRBD1	TRBV2	.	TRBJ2-5	CASSAVFRGLEETQYF	TGTGCCAGCAGTGCCGTGTTCAGGGGGCTGGAAGAGACCCAGTACTTC
15	TRBD2	TRBV6-1	.	TRBJ2-1	CASSERLAGTNEQFF	TGTGCCAGCAGTGAACGACTAGCGGGGACCAATGAGCAGTTCTTC
17	TRBD2	TRBV18	few	TRBJ2-3	CASSPPASGAPGWAQYF	TGTGCCAGCTCACCACCGGCCAGCGGGGCTCCCGGGTGGGCGCAGTATTTT
11	.	TRBV2	.	TRBJ2-3	CASSGEDTQYF	TGTGCCAGCAGTGGGGAAGATACGCAGTATTTT
16	.	TRBV3-1/TRBV3-2	.	TRBJ2-7	CASSQTPGTNSYEQYF	TGTGCCAGCAGCCAAACCCCAGGGACAAACTCCTACGAGCAGTACTTC
13	.	TRBV24-1	.	TRBJ1-2	CATSDPTGTRYTF	TGTGCCACCAGTGACCCAACAGGGACGCGCTACACCTTC
11	.	TRBV6-5	.	TRBJ1-1	CASRAGTEAFF	TGTGCCAGCAGGGCCGGGACAGAAGCTTTCTTT
11	.	TRBV29-1	.	TRBJ2-3	CSVLFADTQYF	TGCAGCGTTCTATTTGCAGATACGCAGTATTTT
16	TRBD2	TRBV7-6	once	TRBJ2-3	CASSLGSGGNTDTQYF	TGTGCCAGCAGCTTAGGGAGCGGGGGGAACACAGATACGCAGTATTTT
15	.	TRBV11-2	.	TRBJ1-1	CASSLRGGAKTEAFF	TGTGCCAGCAGCTTGCGGGGGGGGGCAAAGACTGAAGCTTTCTTT
12	.	TRBV2	.	TRBJ2-3	CASTASSDTQYF	TGTGCCAGCACCGCCTCTTCAGATACGCAGTATTTT
16	TRBD1	TRBV4-2	.	TRBJ1-3	CASSQEEQGPGNTIYF	TGTGCCAGCAGCCAAGAAGAACAGGGGCCTGGAAACACCATATATTTT
15	TRBD1	TRBV3-1/TRBV3-2	.	TRBJ2-7	CASSPHRGQGVEQYF	TGTGCCAGCAGCCCGCACAGGGGGCAGGGGGTCGAGCAGTACTTC
14	.	TRBV6-2/TRBV6-3	.	TRBJ1-2	CASSLRQVGRGYTF	TGTGCCAGCAGTCTAAGACAGGTTGGAAGAGGCTACACCTTC
15	TRBD2	TRBV10-3	.	TRBJ2-3	CAIRETSGETDTQYF	TGTGCCATCAGGGAGACTAGCGGGGAAACAGATACGCAGTATTTT
14	.	TRBV3-1/TRBV3-2	.	TRBJ1-4	CASSQVRASEKLFF	TGTGCCAGCAGCCAAGTTAGGGCGTCTGAAAAACTGTTTTTT
12	TRBD1	TRBV10-2	.	TRBJ1-2	CASTDRGGGYTF	TGCGCCAGCACCGACAGGGGAGGTGGCTACACCTTC
16	.	TRBV11-2	once	TRBJ2-3	CASSLLLAYSTDTQYF	TGTGCCAGCAGCTTACTACTAGCCTATAGCACAGATACGCAGTATTTT
16	.	TRBV7-9	.	TRBJ1-1	CASSFRPGAMNTEAFF	TGTGCCAGCAGCTTCAGGCCAGGAGCAATGAACACTGAAGCTTTCTTT
15	TRBD1	TRBV27	.	TRBJ1-2	CASTPHRTGVDGYTF	TGTGCCAGCACTCCCCATAGGACAGGGGTCGACGGCTACACCTTC
16	.	TRBV7-3	.	TRBJ2-2	CASSQTGNLGTGELFF	TGTGCCAGCAGCCAAACAGGAAATCTGGGCACCGGGGAGCTGTTTTTT
12	.	TRBV13	.	TRBJ2-1	CASSLDRNEQFF	TGTGCCAGCAGCTTAGACAGGAATGAGCAGTTCTTC
12	.	TRBV29-1	.	TRBJ1-1	CSYRELGTEAFF	TGCAGCTATAGGGAGTTGGGGACTGAAGCTTTCTTT
19	TRBD1	TRBV2	.	TRBJ2-7	CASSDQGTGAWLGSYEQYF	TGTGCCAGCAGTGACCAAGGGACAGGGGCTTGGCTGGGATCCTACGAGCAGTACTTC
12	.	TRBV7-9	.	TRBJ2-7	CASSPGTFEQYF	TGTGCCAGCAGCCCCGGGACATTCGAGCAGTACTTC